This T cell receptor (beta chain) was sequenced during a study of somatic mutations in cytotoxic T cells in rheumatoid arthritis. Study-wide background: Certain T-cell populations stained with V beta antibodies were FACS-sorted to nearly 100% purity, and V beta1+ cells were TCRB-sequenced.

Assay used: immunoSEQ multiplex PCR; TCRdb lists only in-frame clones, some missing. The sample has tens of thousands of clones; 86% are singletons. The CDR3 covers 17 residues. Trimming stripped 2 bases from V and 0 bases from J, with 11 bases between. Per the germline V gene, CDR1 is SEHNR and CDR2 is FQNEAQ (reference sequence). Study outcomes and limitations: It was found that CD8+ T-cell clonality in rheumatoid arthritis patients did not differ significantly from that in age-matched healthy controls. Each of about an eighth of the roughly 65 patients had a largest CD8+ clone that made up more than 20% of CD8+ cells.

About this clone itself: Its cognate antigen is unknown.

Magnetic beads with positive selection isolated CD4+ and CD8+ fractions, whose purity was verified by flow cytometry. The TCR comes from a woman aged 45-60 years in good health. V usage is TRBV7-9 and J usage is TRBJ2-6, with D possibly matching TRBD1 (6 bases). The sequencing input was CD8+ T cells sorted from blood. CDR3 nucleotide sequence: TGTGCCAGCAGCTTAACCGGGACACACTCTGGGGCCAACGTCCTGACTTTC. It translates to CASSLTGTHSGANVLTF.